Listed here are 30 T cell receptor beta chains from one sample, sequenced in a study of CD8 T cells in Susac syndrome. Reverse transcription of roughly 0.45 to 1 ug RNA used random hexamers. Each CDR3 protein is one row after TCRdb ran MiXCR on the immunoSEQ multiplex PCR reads. The sample holds a few hundred thousand distinct CDR3 sequences; 92% are singletons and the top ten take about 0.12%. The source material was CD8+ T cells from PBMCs. The receptors stem from a human donor with multiple sclerosis.

This clonotype was observed a single time. The chain joins TRBV2 to TRBJ1-1; the D is unclear. V was trimmed by 6 bases and J by 7 bases, leaving 15 bases between them. This CDR3 spans 13 amino acids. Looked up from germline, CDR1 is SNHLY and CDR2 is FYNNEI. For the CDR3, the DNA is TGTGCCAGCAGCGTAGAGGAAGAGATTGAAGCTTTCTTT. It translates to CASSVEEEIEAFF.

The chain is built from TRBV11-1 and TRBJ1-2; D gene unclear. CDR1 and CDR2 from the germline V gene are SGHAT and FQDESV (reference sequence). V was clipped by 0 bases and J by 5 bases, with 13 bases between them. This CDR3 is built from 15 residues. The CDR3: CASSLASDTRYGYTF. CDR3 sequence (DNA): TGTGCCAGCAGCTTAGCGTCAGACACCAGATATGGCTACACCTTC.

The chain is built from TRBV6-2 or TRBV6-3 and TRBJ2-2; 14 bases align to TRBD2. V shed 7 bases, J shed 7 bases, and the junction held 5 bases outside the gene matches. The germline V gene has CDR1 MNHEY and CDR2 SVGEGT. The CDR3 contains 15 residues. This chain's CDR3 is CASMGLAGAVGELFF. The CDR3 region has the DNA TGTGCCAGCATGGGACTAGCGGGAGCGGTCGGGGAGCTGTTTTTT.

The V gene is TRBV12-3 or TRBV12-4, the J gene TRBJ1-5, with D possibly TRBD1 on 5 matching bases. Trimming shortened V by 5 bases and J by 3 bases, and 14 bases separated the two germline ends. The CDR3 length is 15 residues. The CDR3 nucleotides read TGTGCCAGCAGTAAACTGACAGCGGACAATCAGCCCCAGCATTTT. This translates into CASSKLTADNQPQHF.

The chain is built from TRBV2 and TRBJ1-1; D uncertain. Trimming removed 3 bases at V and 8 bases at J, with 10 bases between. Germline CDR1 is SNHLY and CDR2 is FYNNEI. The CDR3 contains 12 residues. The CDR3, as DNA: TGTGCCAGCAGTGACTACCCGGCGGAAGCTTTCTTT. Its protein product is CASSDYPAEAFF.

V gene TRBV20-1 combines with J gene TRBJ2-7, with D tentatively TRBD2 (6 bases). Trimming shortened V by 6 bases and J by 4 bases, and 16 bases separated the two germline ends. This CDR3 is built from 13 residues. Germline V gene sequence: CDR1 DFQATT, CDR2 SNEGSKA (reference sequence). The CDR3 reads CSARPGTSYEQYF. CDR3 DNA: TGCAGTGCCCGACCTGGGACTTCTTACGAGCAGTACTTC.

CDR3 in amino acids: CASSLGEGKGNEQFF. In DNA form, the CDR3 reads TGTGCCAGCAGCCTTGGGGAGGGGAAGGGCAATGAGCAGTTCTTC. The chain joins TRBV5-4 to TRBJ2-1, with 7 bases identical to TRBD2. Germline trimming cut 4 bases from V and 6 bases from J; bases unmatched to any gene: 10. This CDR3 comprises 15 residues. Germline V gene sequence: CDR1 SGHNT, CDR2 YYREEE (reference sequence).

V is TRBV20-1 and J is TRBJ2-2, with TRBD2 identical over 8 bases. From germline, CDR1 is DFQATT and CDR2 SNEGSKA (reference sequence). The CDR3 sequence is 15 residues long. The trim removed 2 bases at V and 6 bases at J, leaving 8 bases unmatched. The chain's CDR3 is CSARPPTGRAGELFF. CDR3 coding DNA: TGCAGTGCTAGACCGCCTACCGGGAGGGCCGGGGAGCTGTTTTTT.

CDR3 sequence reads: CASSPDGGGYTF. The CDR3 DNA sequence: TGTGCCAGCAGTCCAGACGGGGGCGGCTACACCTTC. This chain connects TRBV28 to TRBJ1-2, with D possibly matching TRBD1 (6 bases). Trimming took off 5 bases at V and 8 bases at J, with 12 bases between the two ends. Germline V gene data show CDR1 as MDHEN and CDR2 as SYDVKM. The CDR3 sequence is 12 residues long.

The chain joins TRBV5-1 to TRBJ1-6; the D gene is possibly TRBD1 (6 bases). The germline gives CDR1 SGHRS, CDR2 YFSETQ. This CDR3 region has 14 residues. V lost 5 bases, J lost 10 bases, and 16 bases lay in between. This CDR3 reads CASRPSGDGSPLHF. The CDR3 DNA reads TGCGCCAGCAGGCCGTCAGGGGATGGCTCACCCCTCCACTTT.

CDR3 bases: TGTGCCAGCAGCCCCCGGACAGGGATGGAAGAGACCCAGTACTTC. Translating it yields CASSPRTGMEETQYF. This rearrangement joins TRBV5-4 to TRBJ2-5; 8 nucleotides match TRBD1. The trim removed 4 bases at V and 3 bases at J, leaving 8 bases unmatched. The CDR3 spans 15 residues. Germline values: CDR1 SGHNT, CDR2 YYREEE (reference sequence).

V and J are TRBV7-9 and TRBJ2-1; a possible D gene is TRBD2 (5 bases). Deletions cut 4 bases from V and 10 bases from J, with 11 bases between. Germline V CDR1 and CDR2: SEHNR, FQNEAQ (reference sequence). The CDR3 consists of 12 residues. The DNA of the CDR3 is TGTGCCAGCAGCTCCCCCTTAGCGGAGCAGTTCTTC. Residues: CASSSPLAEQFF.

The chain couples TRBV7-9 to TRBJ2-3; 9 bases fit TRBD1. The CDR3 has 13 amino acids. Germline trimming cut 6 bases from V and 4 bases from J; bases unmatched to any gene: 2. The germline gives CDR1 SEHNR, CDR2 FQNEAQ (reference sequence). CDR3 amino acids: CASRGQGPDTQYF. The CDR3 DNA reads as TGTGCCAGCAGGGGACAGGGCCCAGATACGCAGTATTTT.

The chain recombines TRBV29-1 with TRBJ2-7; D is possibly TRBD1 (5 bases). The CDR3 runs 13 residues. CDR1 is SQVTM and CDR2 is ANQGSEA in the germline V gene. The V end was cut by 0 bases, the J end by 2 bases, with 8 bases between. The CDR3 DNA reads TGCAGCGTTGAAGATAAGGGGACCTACGAGCAGTACTTC. Residues: CSVEDKGTYEQYF.

The V call is TRBV2, the J call TRBJ2-3; 8 nucleotides line up with TRBD2. The CDR3 has 15 amino acids. Germline V gene data show CDR1 as SNHLY and CDR2 as FYNNEI. The ends lost 5 bases at V and 4 bases at J; junction bases unmatched: 8. This chain's CDR3 is CASSTGLAEADTQYF. CDR3 nucleotide sequence: TGTGCCAGCAGTACCGGACTAGCTGAGGCAGATACGCAGTATTTT.

This clonotype was detected once. The gene calls are TRBV10-2 and TRBJ2-1, with D tentatively TRBD1 (5 bases). V was shortened by 6 bases and J by 0 bases, with 12 bases between the two germline ends. CDR3 size: 15 residues. Germline lookup yields CDR1 WSHSY and CDR2 SAAADI. In DNA, the CDR3 is TGCGCCAGCAGCACGACAGACCCCTCCTACAATGAGCAGTTCTTC. It translates to CASSTTDPSYNEQFF.

This chain uses TRBV5-6 with TRBJ2-7; TRBD1 might be the D (6 bases). Germline V gives CDR1 SGHDT, CDR2 YYEEEE. CDR3 length: 18 amino acids. V was pared by 1 base and J by 0 bases, with 20 bases between. In nucleotides, the CDR3 is TGTGCCAGCAGCTTGATTGATGACTCCGGACAGTACTCCTACGAGCAGTACTTC. This sequence encodes CASSLIDDSGQYSYEQYF.

This chain uses TRBV6-1 with TRBJ1-1; D is ambiguous. The CDR3 sequence is 14 residues long. Germline-derived CDR1 and CDR2 are MNHNS and SASEGT. Trimming took 5 bases from V and 1 from J, leaving 11 bases between them. The CDR3 DNA reads as TGTGCCAGCAGTTCCCCTCCAGCGAACACTGAAGCTTTCTTT. The encoded protein is CASSSPPANTEAFF.

The chain recombines TRBV5-4 with TRBJ2-5, with D perhaps matching TRBD1 (5 bases). CDR3 length equals 14 residues. Trimming took off 0 bases at V and 1 base at J, with 7 bases between the two ends. The V gene's germline CDR1 is SGHNT and CDR2 YYREEE (reference sequence). The CDR3 DNA reads as TGTGCCAGCAGCTTGGGACAGCTCCAAGAGACCCAGTACTTC. The encoded protein is CASSLGQLQETQYF.

Comment on this clonotype: This CDR3 fails to terminate in the conserved phenylalanine or tryptophan, so it likely reflects a read error. The DNA is left out, because the CDR3 cannot be placed on it with certainty; the CDR3 is given as TCRdb lists it. The CDR3 is CASSPPRDRGSLI. The chain uses TRBV18 and TRBJ1-2; TRBD1 is taken as the D call from the table, unchecked against the DNA. From germline, CDR1 is KGHSH and CDR2 LQKENI. The CDR3 region is 13 residues in length, termini included.

This clonotype turned up a few times. The chain employs TRBV30 and TRBJ2-1; D assignment may be TRBD1 or TRBD2 (5 bases each). This CDR3 spans 16 amino acids. Germline V gives CDR1 GTSNPN, CDR2 SVGIG (reference sequence). The ends were cut back, 2 bases at V and 2 bases at J, with 16 bases in the middle. This CDR3 is CAWSPTGPVPYNEQFF. The CDR3 nucleotides are TGTGCCTGGAGTCCCACGGGGCCAGTTCCCTACAATGAGCAGTTCTTC.

J is TRBJ2-1 and V is TRBV20-1, with 14 positions matching TRBD2. The germline CDR1 and CDR2 sequences are DFQATT and SNEGSKA (reference sequence). The length of the CDR3 is 20 residues. V gave up 6 bases and J gave up 4 bases; unmatched junction bases: 20. The CDR3 spells CSALTSSTSGRGGKYNEQFF. The CDR3 DNA reads TGCAGTGCCCTCACCTCCTCGACTAGCGGGAGGGGCGGGAAATACAATGAGCAGTTCTTC.

The V call is TRBV20-1, the J call TRBJ1-1, with 7 bases fitting TRBD1. CDR3 length: 15 amino acids. CDR1 and CDR2 (germline): DFQATT, SNEGSKA (reference sequence). The J segment lost 3 bases and the V segment lost 5 bases, leaving 12 bases of the junction unmatched. The CDR3 protein is CSAEVAQGFYTEAFF. Here the CDR3 DNA reads TGCAGTGCTGAGGTGGCACAGGGGTTCTACACTGAAGCTTTCTTT.

The count of this clonotype is one. The chain carries TRBV5-4 and TRBJ1-2; D is uncertain. The CDR3 contains 14 residues. The germline V and J ends were trimmed by 3 bases and 7 bases, with 16 bases remaining between them. The germline V gene has CDR1 SGHNT and CDR2 YYREEE (reference sequence). The CDR3 region is CASSSGGQDFGYTF. CDR3 DNA sequence: TGTGCCAGCAGCTCCGGCGGGCAGGATTTTGGCTACACCTTC.

The rearrangement joins TRBV21-1 to TRBJ2-2. TRBV21-1 is assigned pseudogene status. This CDR3 comprises 8 residues. CDR3 loop: CARQRGFF. The CDR3 DNA is TGTGCCAGGCAACGGGGGTTTTTT.

The V call is TRBV19, the J call TRBJ2-1; D call uncertain. Germline loops: CDR1 LNHDA, CDR2 SQIVND (reference sequence). The CDR3 extends over 13 amino acids. Trimming stripped 4 bases from V and 7 bases from J, with 11 bases between. CDR3 amino acids: CASSTVGSNEQFF. The CDR3, as DNA: TGTGCCAGTAGTACGGTAGGTTCAAATGAGCAGTTCTTC.

The V and J genes are TRBV20-1 and TRBJ2-7; D is unresolved. The CDR3 has 14 amino acids. V lost 0 bases and J 7 bases, leaving 16 bases between the germline ends. Germline-derived CDR1 and CDR2 are DFQATT and SNEGSKA (reference sequence). The DNA of the CDR3 is TGCAGTGCTAGAGATCGAGACCGCAGCTGGGAGCAGTACTTC. Translating gives CSARDRDRSWEQYF.

This sequence joins TRBV6-5 and TRBJ1-6; 9 nucleotides align to TRBD1. The CDR3 totals 15 residues. V shed 2 bases, J shed 9 bases, and the junction held 5 bases outside the gene matches. From germline, CDR1 is MNHEY and CDR2 SVGAGI. The CDR3 region is CASSYGTGSSSPLHF. The CDR3 DNA reads TGTGCCAGCAGTTACGGGACAGGGTCTAGTTCACCCCTCCACTTT.

The chain carries TRBV9 and TRBJ2-1, with 8 bases lining up with TRBD2. Trimming took 0 bases from V and 7 from J; bases not matched to a gene: 9. CDR1 and CDR2 from the germline V gene are SGDLS and YYNGEE. The CDR3 has 16 residues. CDR3 loop: CASSVEGLGLVNEQFF. Here the CDR3 DNA reads TGTGCCAGCAGCGTAGAGGGACTAGGGCTAGTTAATGAGCAGTTCTTC. Together with reference TRBV9 and TRBJ2-1, the CDR3 gives the full variable domain: DSGVTQTPKHLITATGQRVTLRCSPRSGDLSVYWYQQSLDQGLQFLIQYYNGEERAKGNILERFSAQQFPDLHSELNLSSLELGDSALYFCASSVEGLGLVNEQFFGPGTRLTVL.

In DNA, the CDR3 is TGTGCCAGCAGCCAAGATGGTGACACGGCGATCACAGATACGCAGTATTTT. Translating it yields CASSQDGDTAITDTQYF. This sequence joins TRBV3-1 and TRBJ2-3; D remains unclear. Germline CDR1 is LGHDT and CDR2 is YNNKEL (reference sequence). This CDR3 contains 17 residues. The V and J ends lost 0 bases and 2 bases respectively, with 15 bases between them.